What follows are 32 T cell receptor beta chains derived from one specimen sequenced in a study of blood T cell repertoires in COVID-19 (dated by TCRdb to the early 2020s). To prepare the library, the immunoSEQ multiplex PCR assay was applied. The table comes from immuneACCESS by way of TCRdb, which keeps in-frame sequences with V and J called. Part of the clones is missing from these tables; in studies checked, under half for an unresolved V gene and the rest for unknown reasons. The sample table contains 95,000 to 130,000 clones; only one count was recorded for just over 90% of them. Clones ranked in the top ten supply 1.5% to 2% of the sample. Material: peripheral blood. These receptors were taken from a human donor with active COVID-19. The donor label of this sample is uncertain.

The CDR3 sequence is CASSPPGGNTEAFF. The CDR3 nucleotides are TGTGCCAGCAGCCCACCAGGTGGCAACACTGAAGCTTTCTTT. The rearrangement joins TRBV4-2 to TRBJ1-1; the D is unclear. Germline lookup yields CDR1 LGHNA and CDR2 YNFKEQ. Trimming shortened V by 4 bases and J by 2 bases, and 11 bases separated the two germline ends. This CDR3 is 14 amino acids long.

This clone turned up a few times. The V and J genes are TRBV4-1 and TRBJ1-6; D is unclear. The CDR3 contains 16 residues. Germline loops: CDR1 MGHRA, CDR2 YSYEKL. The V and J ends lost 0 bases and 5 bases respectively, with 11 bases between them. CDR3 loop: CASSQERGSNNSPLHF. CDR3 sequence (DNA): TGCGCCAGCAGCCAAGAGCGGGGATCCAATAATTCACCCCTCCACTTT.

This clone has only one observation. The chain has TRBV6-6 and TRBJ2-2; tentatively, D is TRBD1 (6 bases). CDR1 and CDR2 from the germline V gene are MNHNY and SVGAGI (reference sequence). The V end was cut by 8 bases, the J end by 6 bases, with 10 bases between. This CDR3 comprises 12 residues. In nucleotides, the CDR3 is TGTGCCAGCGGCCAGGGGTCCGGGGAGCTGTTTTTT. It is translated as CASGQGSGELFF.

The chain links TRBV6-5 to TRBJ2-3; 8 bases agree with TRBD1. Germline V gene sequence: CDR1 MNHEY, CDR2 SVGAGI. The CDR3 covers 15 residues. The trim removed 4 bases at V and 3 bases at J, leaving 6 bases unmatched. Here the CDR3 DNA reads TGTGCCAGCAGTTCCCGACAGGGGCGAACAGATACGCAGTATTTT. Translation: CASSSRQGRTDTQYF.

CDR3: CASTGTSPDTQYF. The CDR3 nucleotides read TGTGCCAGCACAGGGACTAGCCCAGATACGCAGTATTTT. V and J are TRBV7-2 and TRBJ2-3, with TRBD2 identical over 9 bases. V dropped 7 bases and J dropped 4; count of bases not matched to a gene: 3. CDR3 size: 13 residues. The germline V gene has CDR1 SGHTA and CDR2 FQGNSA.

The chain combines TRBV4-1 with TRBJ2-7; 7 bases align to TRBD2. The V segment lost 3 bases and the J segment 3 bases; nucleotides outside the gene matches: 8. The CDR3 extends over 15 amino acids. Germline CDR1 MGHRA, CDR2 YSYEKL. The CDR3 DNA reads TGCGCCAGCAGCCAGAACCCCGGGGGGAGCTACGAGCAGTACTTC. It encodes CASSQNPGGSYEQYF.

The chain employs TRBV7-8 and TRBJ1-1; 8 positions match TRBD1. This CDR3 comprises 15 residues. Germline assignment: CDR1 SGHVS and CDR2 FQNEAQ. The V and J ends lost 1 base and 3 bases, in that order; junction bases with no gene match: 4. CDR3 amino acids: CASSLGTGFDTEAFF. CDR3 DNA: TGTGCCAGCAGCTTAGGGACAGGGTTTGACACTGAAGCTTTCTTT.

This clone was recorded only once. The V call is TRBV30, the J call TRBJ1-3; 8 bases agree with TRBD1. This CDR3 is 16 amino acids long. The germline gives CDR1 GTSNPN, CDR2 SVGIG (reference sequence). V dropped 0 bases and J dropped 0; count of bases not matched to a gene: 4. The CDR3 sequence is CAWSVTGGISGNTIYF. For the CDR3, the DNA is TGTGCCTGGAGTGTCACAGGGGGAATCTCTGGAAACACCATATATTTT.

The rearrangement joins TRBV9 to TRBJ2-1, with D maybe TRBD2 (7 bases). The germline gives CDR1 SGDLS, CDR2 YYNGEE. Trimming stripped 5 bases from V and 3 bases from J, with 18 bases between. This CDR3 comprises 16 residues. CDR3 sequence: CASSTGGGAVYNEQFF. DNA for the CDR3: TGTGCCAGCAGTACCGGTGGGGGGGCAGTCTACAATGAGCAGTTCTTC.

This clone has just one count. V and J are TRBV18 and TRBJ1-2; unclear D gene. The V gene lost 2 bases and the J gene lost 4 bases, with 8 bases spanning the gap. The CDR3 runs to 13 residues. Germline CDR1 reads KGHSH; CDR2 reads LQKENI. The CDR3 loop is CASSPSDGYGYTF. As DNA, the CDR3 is TGTGCCAGCTCACCAAGCGACGGCTATGGCTACACCTTC. Full variable domain (remainder filled in from reference TRBV18 and TRBJ1-2): NAGVMQNPRHLVRRRGQEARLRCSPMKGHSHVYWYRQLPEEGLKFMVYLQKENIIDESGMPKERFSAEFPKEGPSILRIQQVVRGDSAAYFCASSPSDGYGYTFGSGTRLTVV.

This sequence joins TRBV5-1 and TRBJ1-2; the D is unclear. Germline V lookup: CDR1 SGHRS, CDR2 YFSETQ. Trimming pared 3 bases from V and 4 bases from J, leaving 7 bases between. The CDR3 length is 12 residues. The CDR3 bases are TGCGCCAGCAGCTCGGGGTTCTATGGCTACACCTTC. Protein: CASSSGFYGYTF.

This chain joins TRBV19 and TRBJ2-1; TRBD1 matches at 8 bases. The length of the CDR3 is 16 residues. Losses at the gene ends were 3 bases for V and 7 bases for J; bases not matched to a gene: 11. Germline lookup yields CDR1 LNHDA and CDR2 SQIVND (reference sequence). The CDR3 DNA reads TGTGCCAGTAGTATCGATTCGACAGGGGCTAATAATGAGCAGTTCTTC. It encodes CASSIDSTGANNEQFF.

V and J are TRBV19 and TRBJ2-7, with 7 bases matching TRBD1. Germline CDR1 and CDR2: LNHDA and SQIVND (reference sequence). After removal of 3 bases from V and 2 bases from J, the junction contained 10 bases not matched to a gene. There are 16 residues in the CDR3. In DNA, the CDR3 is TGTGCCAGTAGTATCAGCGGACAGGTCAGAACCTACGAGCAGTACTTC. As protein: CASSISGQVRTYEQYF.

The rearrangement joins TRBV5-6 to TRBJ1-6; no clear D. Germline V gives CDR1 SGHDT, CDR2 YYEEEE. The CDR3 spans 14 residues. Between the trimmed V and J ends, which lost 4 bases and 7 bases, there was a span of 12 bases. The CDR3 region has the DNA TGTGCCAGCAGCCGTGGCCTGGGCAATTCACCCCTCCACTTT. Translated: CASSRGLGNSPLHF.

The chain combines TRBV24-1 with TRBJ2-1, with 11 bases identical to TRBD1. Germline CDR1 and CDR2: KGHDR and SFDVKD. V shed 9 bases, J shed 8 bases, and the junction held 2 bases outside the gene matches. This CDR3 has 12 amino acids. CDR3 loop: CATGQGADEQFF. The CDR3 DNA sequence: TGTGCCACCGGACAGGGGGCCGATGAGCAGTTCTTC.

This chain connects TRBV5-4 to TRBJ2-1, with 9 bases fitting TRBD1. V gave up 5 bases and J gave up 10 bases; unmatched junction bases: 7. Germline V gene data show CDR1 as SGHNT and CDR2 as YYREEE (reference sequence). The CDR3 extends over 13 amino acids. The CDR3 protein is CASSQTGGREQFF. The CDR3, as DNA: TGTGCCAGCAGTCAGACAGGGGGGAGGGAGCAGTTCTTC.

J is TRBJ2-1 and V is TRBV19, with 9 positions matching TRBD1. The CDR3 runs to 11 residues. Germline values: CDR1 LNHDA, CDR2 SQIVND (reference sequence). Trimming cost V 8 bases and J 8 bases; bases outside gene matches: 1. CDR3 in DNA: TGTGCCAGTTGGGACAGGGATGAGCAGTTCTTC. As protein: CASWDRDEQFF.

The table lists this clone with a count of one. The chain combines TRBV11-2 with TRBJ1-1; no clear D. Trimming stripped 7 bases from V and 1 base from J, with 10 bases between. Germline V gives CDR1 SGHAT, CDR2 FQNNGV. This CDR3 contains 13 residues. CDR3 DNA sequence: TGTGCCAGCACCCAAACACGGAACACTGAAGCTTTCTTT. This translates into CASTQTRNTEAFF.

Only one count was recorded for this clone. The sample has other DNA sequences that encode this CDR3 too. The chain combines TRBV27 with TRBJ1-2, with D perhaps matching TRBD1 (5 bases). The CDR3 loop spans 13 amino acids. Trimming took off 2 bases at V and 4 bases at J, with 8 bases between the two ends. The germline CDR1 and CDR2 sequences are MNHEY and SMNVEV (reference sequence). This chain's CDR3 is CASSLRQGYGYTF. Here the CDR3 DNA reads TGTGCCAGCAGTTTACGCCAGGGCTATGGCTACACCTTC.

This clone appeared a single time. This rearrangement joins TRBV19 to TRBJ2-1, with 10 bases fitting TRBD2. The CDR3 runs to 18 residues. The germline CDR1 and CDR2 sequences are LNHDA and SQIVND (reference sequence). V gave up 5 bases and J gave up 0 bases; unmatched junction bases: 10. The CDR3 spells CASSLTSGGASSYNEQFF. For the CDR3, the DNA is TGTGCCAGTAGTCTGACCAGCGGGGGGGCGAGCTCCTACAATGAGCAGTTCTTC.

The chain links TRBV19 to TRBJ1-1; 8 nucleotides agree with TRBD1. V shed 7 bases, J shed 5 bases, and the junction held 12 bases outside the gene matches. The CDR3 sequence is 15 residues long. Germline V gene lookup returns CDR1 LNHDA and CDR2 SQIVND (reference sequence). This CDR3 is CASTKSRTGRTEAFF. The CDR3 DNA reads as TGTGCCAGTACAAAGTCCAGGACAGGGAGGACTGAAGCTTTCTTT.

The DNA of the CDR3 is TGTGCCAGCAGCCAACGCGGGGGGGCAGTACCAGAGACCCAGTACTTC. It is translated as CASSQRGGAVPETQYF. This rearrangement joins TRBV3-1 (or the pseudogene TRBV3-2) to TRBJ2-5; 9 nucleotides line up with TRBD2. The V segment lost 2 bases and the J segment 4 bases; nucleotides outside the gene matches: 8. Per the germline V gene, CDR1 is LGHDT and CDR2 is YNNKEL (reference sequence). The length of the CDR3 is 16 residues.

The CDR3 loop reads CASSGGTGGTPLHF. For the CDR3, the DNA is TGTGCCAGCAGTGGCGGGACAGGGGGGACACCCCTCCACTTT. The rearrangement joins TRBV6-2 or TRBV6-3 to TRBJ1-6; 11 nucleotides line up with TRBD1. The CDR3 is 14 residues long. CDR1 MNHEY and CDR2 SVGEGT come from the germline V gene. The J segment lost 11 bases and the V segment lost 5 bases, leaving 5 bases of the junction unmatched.

The chain combines TRBV19 with TRBJ2-3; D is perhaps TRBD2 (6 bases). V was clipped by 1 base and J by 2 bases, with 10 bases between them. Germline V gene data show CDR1 as LNHDA and CDR2 as SQIVND (reference sequence). CDR3 length: 15 amino acids. The CDR3 spells CASSIARDFTDTQYF. Here the CDR3 DNA reads TGTGCCAGTAGTATAGCCCGGGACTTCACAGATACGCAGTATTTT.

This sequence joins TRBV28 and TRBJ2-3; TRBD1 agrees at 10 bases. Germline CDR1 MDHEN, CDR2 SYDVKM. The ends lost 5 bases at V and 1 base at J; junction bases unmatched: 9. The length of the CDR3 is 17 residues. CDR3 in DNA: TGTGCCAGCAGTCTTCCGCCCGGGACAGGGGGCACAGATACGCAGTATTTT. It specifies CASSLPPGTGGTDTQYF.

The chain is built from TRBV11-3 and TRBJ2-2; 7 bases line up with TRBD2. CDR1 and CDR2 from the germline V gene are SGHNT and YENEEA. J lost 6 bases, V lost 1 base, and 2 bases had no gene match. The CDR3 length is 14 residues. Written as DNA, the CDR3 is TGTGCCAGCAGCTTAGGCCGGGGGGCCGGGGAGCTGTTTTTT. Its protein product is CASSLGRGAGELFF.

This chain links TRBV2 with TRBJ1-4; 7 bases match TRBD1. Germline V gives CDR1 SNHLY, CDR2 FYNNEI. The CDR3 sequence is 16 residues long. With V trimmed by 6 bases and J by 3 bases, 10 bases remained unmatched. The CDR3 is CASRDRRPAANEKLFF. Here the CDR3 DNA reads TGTGCCAGCAGGGACAGGCGGCCGGCGGCTAATGAAAAACTGTTTTTT.

This chain links TRBV9 with TRBJ2-2; no clear D gene. CDR1 is SGDLS, CDR2 YYNGEE, per germline. Trimming stripped 1 base from V and 7 bases from J, with 11 bases between. CDR3 length: 14 residues. CDR3: CASSVPQVDGELFF. The CDR3 nucleotides are TGTGCCAGCAGCGTACCGCAAGTAGACGGGGAGCTGTTTTTT.

This chain connects TRBV27 to TRBJ2-7, with a possible D match to TRBD1 (6 bases). This CDR3 contains 14 residues. Trimming stripped 2 bases from V and 4 bases from J, with 12 bases between. Germline values: CDR1 MNHEY, CDR2 SMNVEV (reference sequence). DNA for the CDR3: TGTGCCAGCAGTTTACGCAGGGGCGGGTACGAGCAGTACTTC. Translated: CASSLRRGGYEQYF.

The gene calls are TRBV7-3 and TRBJ2-2, with D tentatively TRBD1 (6 bases). Germline CDR1 reads SGHTA; CDR2 reads FQGTGA. V lost 4 bases and J 2 bases, leaving 14 bases between the germline ends. The CDR3 is made up of 16 amino acids. In nucleotides, the CDR3 is TGTGCCAGCAGCTCCCGCTCCAGGGGAAACACCGGGGAGCTGTTTTTT. Its translation is CASSSRSRGNTGELFF.

V is TRBV3-1 (or the pseudogene TRBV3-2) and J is TRBJ2-5; the match to TRBD2 covers 11 bases. Germline values: CDR1 LGHDT, CDR2 YNNKEL (reference sequence). The J segment lost 5 bases and the V segment lost 0 bases, leaving 11 bases of the junction unmatched. The CDR3 is 18 residues long. CDR3 in amino acids: CASSQERNSGGASETQYF. The CDR3 bases are TGTGCCAGCAGCCAAGAACGGAATAGCGGGGGGGCAAGTGAGACCCAGTACTTC.

V and J are TRBV5-1 and TRBJ1-1; a possible D gene is TRBD1 (6 bases). Germline CDR1 reads SGHRS; CDR2 reads YFSETQ. V dropped 1 base and J dropped 1 base, with 8 bases sitting between them. The CDR3 has 14 amino acids. The chain's CDR3 is CASSLTGWNTEAFF. The DNA of the CDR3 is TGCGCCAGCAGCTTGACAGGGTGGAACACTGAAGCTTTCTTT. Full variable domain (remainder filled in from reference TRBV5-1 and TRBJ1-1): KAGVTQTPRYLIKTRGQQVTLSCSPISGHRSVSWYQQTPGQGLQFLFEYFSETQRNKGNFPGRFSGRQFSNSRSEMNVSTLELGDSALYLCASSLTGWNTEAFFGQGTRLTVV.